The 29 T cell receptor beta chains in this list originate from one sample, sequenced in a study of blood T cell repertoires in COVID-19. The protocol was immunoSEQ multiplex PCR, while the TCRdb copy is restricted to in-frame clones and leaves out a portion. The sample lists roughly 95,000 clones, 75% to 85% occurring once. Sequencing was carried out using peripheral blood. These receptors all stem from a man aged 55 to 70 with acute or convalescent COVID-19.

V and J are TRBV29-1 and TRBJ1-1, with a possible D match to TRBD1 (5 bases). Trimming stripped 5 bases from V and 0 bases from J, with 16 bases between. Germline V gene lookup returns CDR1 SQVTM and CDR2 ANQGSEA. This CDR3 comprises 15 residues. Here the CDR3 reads CSVSRARSMNTEAFF. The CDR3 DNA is TGCAGCGTTTCCAGGGCCCGGTCCATGAACACTGAAGCTTTCTTT.

CDR3 nucleotide sequence: TGTGCCAGCAGCCAAGGGACTACCCAAGAGACCCAGTACTTC. Amino acid sequence: CASSQGTTQETQYF. This sequence joins TRBV27 and TRBJ2-5, with 7 bases that match TRBD2. This CDR3 spans 14 amino acids. Trimming cost V 6 bases and J 1 base; bases outside gene matches: 5. Germline-derived CDR1 and CDR2 are MNHEY and SMNVEV (reference sequence).

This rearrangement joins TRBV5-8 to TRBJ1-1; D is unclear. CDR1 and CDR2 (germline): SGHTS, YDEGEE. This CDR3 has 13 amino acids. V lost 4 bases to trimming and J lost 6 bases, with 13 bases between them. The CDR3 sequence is CASSKGVPPEAFF. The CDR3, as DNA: TGTGCCAGCAGCAAGGGAGTTCCGCCTGAAGCTTTCTTT.

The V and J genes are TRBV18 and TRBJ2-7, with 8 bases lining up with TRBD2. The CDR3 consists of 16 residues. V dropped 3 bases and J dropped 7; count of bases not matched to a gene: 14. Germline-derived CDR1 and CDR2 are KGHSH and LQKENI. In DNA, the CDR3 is TGTGCCAGCTCACCGCGGGTGGACGGGAGGGCTGGTGAGCAGTACGTC. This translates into CASSPRVDGRAGEQYV.

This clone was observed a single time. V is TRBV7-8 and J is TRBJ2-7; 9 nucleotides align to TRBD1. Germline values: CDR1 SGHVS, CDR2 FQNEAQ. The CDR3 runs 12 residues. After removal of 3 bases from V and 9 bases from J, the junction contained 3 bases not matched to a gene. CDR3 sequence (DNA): TGTGCCAGCAGCTTGGGACAGGGTGCGCAGTACGTC. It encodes CASSLGQGAQYV.

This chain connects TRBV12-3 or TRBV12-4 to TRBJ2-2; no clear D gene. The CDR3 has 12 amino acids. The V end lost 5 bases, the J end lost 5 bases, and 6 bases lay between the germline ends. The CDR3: CASSTDTGELFF. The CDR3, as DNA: TGTGCCAGCAGTACTGATACCGGGGAGCTGTTTTTT.

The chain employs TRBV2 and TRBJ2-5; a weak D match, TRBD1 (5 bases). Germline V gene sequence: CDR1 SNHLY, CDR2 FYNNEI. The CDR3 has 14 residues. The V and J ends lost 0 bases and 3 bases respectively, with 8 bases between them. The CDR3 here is CASSEATDKETQYF. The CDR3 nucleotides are TGTGCCAGCAGTGAAGCGACAGACAAAGAGACCCAGTACTTC.

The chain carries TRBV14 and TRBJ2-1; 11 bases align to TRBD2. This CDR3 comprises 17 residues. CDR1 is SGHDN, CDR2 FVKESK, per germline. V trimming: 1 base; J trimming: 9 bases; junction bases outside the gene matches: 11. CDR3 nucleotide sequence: TGTGCCAGCAGCCAAGCGGATTTAGCGGGGGGGCCCTTTGAGCAGTTCTTC. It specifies CASSQADLAGGPFEQFF.

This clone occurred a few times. DNA of the CDR3: TGTGCCAGCAGTCTCCCAGGGTCCGAGTATGGCTACACCTTC. Its translation is CASSLPGSEYGYTF. The chain couples TRBV3-1 (or the pseudogene TRBV3-2) to TRBJ1-2, with D tentatively TRBD1 (5 bases). The V and J ends lost 6 bases and 5 bases respectively, with 16 bases between them. This CDR3 comprises 14 residues. In germline, CDR1 is LGHDT, CDR2 YNNKEL (reference sequence).

The CDR3 here is CASGLGTGVGYTF. The CDR3 DNA reads TGTGCTAGTGGTTTGGGGACAGGGGTTGGCTACACCTTC. The chain joins TRBV12-5 to TRBJ1-2; 9 nucleotides align to TRBD1. CDR3 size: 13 residues. Losses at the gene ends were 1 base for V and 7 bases for J; bases not matched to a gene: 1. Germline CDR1 is LGHNT and CDR2 is FRNRAP.

The CDR3 loop is CASGLTQGARTEAFF. CDR3 nucleotides: TGTGCCAGCGGCCTTACACAGGGGGCTCGGACTGAAGCTTTCTTT. This chain links TRBV7-9 with TRBJ1-1, with TRBD1 matching 9 bases. The V gene's germline CDR1 is SEHNR and CDR2 FQNEAQ (reference sequence). The CDR3 has 15 amino acids. The J segment lost 5 bases and the V segment lost 8 bases, leaving 12 bases of the junction unmatched.

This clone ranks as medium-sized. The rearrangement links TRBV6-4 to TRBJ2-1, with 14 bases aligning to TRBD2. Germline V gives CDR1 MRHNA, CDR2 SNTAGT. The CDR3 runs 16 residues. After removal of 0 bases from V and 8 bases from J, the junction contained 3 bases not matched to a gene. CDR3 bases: TGTGCCAGCAGTGACTCGACTAGCGGGGGGGCGGATGAGCAGTTCTTC. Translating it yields CASSDSTSGGADEQFF.

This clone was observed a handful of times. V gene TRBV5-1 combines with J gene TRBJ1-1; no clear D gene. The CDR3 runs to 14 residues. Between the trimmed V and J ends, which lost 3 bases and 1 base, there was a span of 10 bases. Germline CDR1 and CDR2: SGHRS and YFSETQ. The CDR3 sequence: CASSWTTRNTEAFF. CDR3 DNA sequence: TGCGCCAGCAGCTGGACTACCAGGAACACTGAAGCTTTCTTT.

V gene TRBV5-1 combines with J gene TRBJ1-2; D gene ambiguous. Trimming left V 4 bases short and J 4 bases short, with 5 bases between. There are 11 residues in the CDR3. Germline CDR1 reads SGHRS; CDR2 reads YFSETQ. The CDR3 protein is CASSDSYGYTF. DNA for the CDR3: TGCGCCAGCAGCGATAGCTATGGCTACACCTTC.

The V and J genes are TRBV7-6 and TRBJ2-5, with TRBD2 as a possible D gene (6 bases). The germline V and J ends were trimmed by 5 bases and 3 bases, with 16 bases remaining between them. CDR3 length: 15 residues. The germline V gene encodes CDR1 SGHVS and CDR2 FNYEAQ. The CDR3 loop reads CASSPLGGEEETQYF. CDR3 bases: TGTGCCAGCAGCCCCCTGGGCGGGGAAGAAGAGACCCAGTACTTC. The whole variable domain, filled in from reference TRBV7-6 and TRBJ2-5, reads GAGVSQSPRYKVTKRGQDVALRCDPISGHVSLYWYRQALGQGPEFLTYFNYEAQQDKSGLPNDRFSAERPEGSISTLTIQRTEQRDSAMYRCASSPLGGEEETQYFGPGTRLLVL.

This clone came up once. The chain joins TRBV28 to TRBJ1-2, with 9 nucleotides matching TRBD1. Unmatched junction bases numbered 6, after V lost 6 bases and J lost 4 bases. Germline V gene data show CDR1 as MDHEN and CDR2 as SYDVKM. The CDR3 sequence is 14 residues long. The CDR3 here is CASRTGGLVYGYTF. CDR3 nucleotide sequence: TGTGCCAGCAGGACAGGGGGTCTAGTCTATGGCTACACCTTC.

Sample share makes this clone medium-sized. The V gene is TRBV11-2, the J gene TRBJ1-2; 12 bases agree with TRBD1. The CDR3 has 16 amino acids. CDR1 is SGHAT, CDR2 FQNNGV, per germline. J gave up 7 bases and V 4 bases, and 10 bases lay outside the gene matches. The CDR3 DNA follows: TGTGCCAGCAGCTCCGGGACAGGGGGCATGTTGGGTGGCTACACCTTC. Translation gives CASSSGTGGMLGGYTF. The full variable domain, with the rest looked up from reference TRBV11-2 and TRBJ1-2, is EAGVAQSPRYKIIEKRQSVAFWCNPISGHATLYWYQQILGQGPKLLIQFQNNGVVDDSQLPKDRFSAERLKGVDSTLKIQPAKLEDSAVYLCASSSGTGGMLGGYTFGSGTRLTVV.

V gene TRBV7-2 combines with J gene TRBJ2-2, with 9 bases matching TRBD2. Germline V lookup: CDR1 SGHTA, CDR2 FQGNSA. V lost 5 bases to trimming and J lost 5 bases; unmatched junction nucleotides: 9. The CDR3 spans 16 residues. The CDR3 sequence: CASSPGGGALTGELFF. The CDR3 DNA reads TGTGCCAGCAGCCCAGGCGGGGGGGCCCTTACCGGGGAGCTGTTTTTT. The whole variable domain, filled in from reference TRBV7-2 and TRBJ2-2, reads GAGVSQSPSNKVTEKGKDVELRCDPISGHTALYWYRQSLGQGLEFLIYFQGNSAPDKSGLPSDRFSAERTGGSVSTLTIQRTQQEDSAVYLCASSPGGGALTGELFFGEGSRLTVL.

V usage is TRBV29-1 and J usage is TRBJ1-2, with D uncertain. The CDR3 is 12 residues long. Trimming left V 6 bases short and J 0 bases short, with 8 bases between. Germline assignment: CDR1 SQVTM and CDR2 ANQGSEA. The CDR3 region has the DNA TGCAGCGTCCGGAGGCCTAACTATGGCTACACCTTC. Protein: CSVRRPNYGYTF.

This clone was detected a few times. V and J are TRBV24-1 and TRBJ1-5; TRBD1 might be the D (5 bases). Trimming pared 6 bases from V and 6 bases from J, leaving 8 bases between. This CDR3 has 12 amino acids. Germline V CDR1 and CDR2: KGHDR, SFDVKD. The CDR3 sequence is CATSTRAQPQHF. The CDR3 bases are TGTGCCACCAGTACCAGGGCTCAGCCCCAGCATTTT.

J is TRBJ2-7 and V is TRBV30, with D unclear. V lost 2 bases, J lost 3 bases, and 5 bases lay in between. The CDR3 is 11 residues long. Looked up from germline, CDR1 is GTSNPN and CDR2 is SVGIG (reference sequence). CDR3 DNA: TGTGCCTGGAGTACTAACTACGAGCAGTACTTC. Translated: CAWSTNYEQYF.

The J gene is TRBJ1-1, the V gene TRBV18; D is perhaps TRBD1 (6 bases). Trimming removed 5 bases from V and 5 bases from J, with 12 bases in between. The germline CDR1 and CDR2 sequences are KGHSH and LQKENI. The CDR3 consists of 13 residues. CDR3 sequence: CASSEQGKTEAFF. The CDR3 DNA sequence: TGTGCCAGCTCAGAACAGGGAAAGACTGAAGCTTTCTTT.

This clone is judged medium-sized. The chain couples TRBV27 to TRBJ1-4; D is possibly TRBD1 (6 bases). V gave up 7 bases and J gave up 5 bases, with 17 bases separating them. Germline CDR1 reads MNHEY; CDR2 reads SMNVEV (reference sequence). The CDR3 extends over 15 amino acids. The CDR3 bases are TGTGCCAGCACCTCTGTGGGGGCCTCAAATGAAAAACTGTTTTTT. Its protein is CASTSVGASNEKLFF.

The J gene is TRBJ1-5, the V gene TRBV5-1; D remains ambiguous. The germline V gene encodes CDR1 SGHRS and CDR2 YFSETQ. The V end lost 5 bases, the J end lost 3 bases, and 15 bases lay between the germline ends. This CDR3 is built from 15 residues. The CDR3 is CASRVDTGNNQPQHF. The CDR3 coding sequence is TGCGCCAGCAGAGTTGATACGGGGAACAATCAGCCCCAGCATTTT.

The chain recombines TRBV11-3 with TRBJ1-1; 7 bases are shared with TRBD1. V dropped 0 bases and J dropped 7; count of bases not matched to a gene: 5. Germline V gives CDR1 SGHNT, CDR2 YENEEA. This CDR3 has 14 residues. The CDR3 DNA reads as TGTGCCAGCAGCTTAGATTCCGGGACAGATGAAGCTTTCTTT. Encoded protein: CASSLDSGTDEAFF.

This CDR3 is CASSARDRGRRAGELFF. The CDR3 DNA reads as TGTGCCAGCAGCGCCCGGGACAGGGGGCGGAGGGCCGGGGAGCTGTTTTTT. This chain joins TRBV21-1 and TRBJ2-2; the table gives TRBD1 as D, unverified against the DNA. TRBV21-1 is a recognized pseudogene. The CDR3 spans 17 residues.

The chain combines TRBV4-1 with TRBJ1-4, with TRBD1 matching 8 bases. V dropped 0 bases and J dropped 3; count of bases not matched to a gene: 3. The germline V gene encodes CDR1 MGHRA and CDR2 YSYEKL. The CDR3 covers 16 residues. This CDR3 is CASSQDRQGPNEKLFF. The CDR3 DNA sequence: TGCGCCAGCAGCCAAGATCGACAGGGGCCTAATGAAAAACTGTTTTTT.

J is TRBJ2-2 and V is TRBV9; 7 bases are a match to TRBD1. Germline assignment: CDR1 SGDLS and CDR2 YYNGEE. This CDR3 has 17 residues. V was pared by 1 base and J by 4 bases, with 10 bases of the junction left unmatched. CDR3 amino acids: CASSVSGSGQATGELFF. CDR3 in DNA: TGTGCCAGCAGCGTATCCGGATCTGGACAGGCCACCGGGGAGCTGTTTTTT.

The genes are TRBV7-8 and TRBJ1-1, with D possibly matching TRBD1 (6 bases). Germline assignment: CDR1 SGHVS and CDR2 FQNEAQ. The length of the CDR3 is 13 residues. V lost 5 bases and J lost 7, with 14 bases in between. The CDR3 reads CASSPRGGDEAFF. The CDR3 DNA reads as TGTGCCAGCAGCCCCCGGGGGGGCGATGAAGCTTTCTTT.